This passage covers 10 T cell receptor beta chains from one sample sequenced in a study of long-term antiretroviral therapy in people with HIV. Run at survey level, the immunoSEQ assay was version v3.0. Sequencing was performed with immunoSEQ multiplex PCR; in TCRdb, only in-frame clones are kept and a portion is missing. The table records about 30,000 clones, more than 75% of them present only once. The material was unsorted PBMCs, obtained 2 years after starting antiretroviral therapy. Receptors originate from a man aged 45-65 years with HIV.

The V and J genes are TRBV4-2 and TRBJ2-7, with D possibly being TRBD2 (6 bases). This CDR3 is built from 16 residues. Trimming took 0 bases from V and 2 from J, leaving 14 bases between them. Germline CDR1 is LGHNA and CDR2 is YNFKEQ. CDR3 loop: CASSQDLGGTPYEQYF. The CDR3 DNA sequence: TGTGCCAGCAGCCAAGATTTAGGCGGGACCCCCTACGAGCAGTACTTC.

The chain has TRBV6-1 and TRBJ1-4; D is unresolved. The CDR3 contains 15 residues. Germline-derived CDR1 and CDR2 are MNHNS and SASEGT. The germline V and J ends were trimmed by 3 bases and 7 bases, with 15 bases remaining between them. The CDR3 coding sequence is TGTGCCAGCAGTGAGTTTGCGGGTGGCGGTGAAAAACTGTTTTTT. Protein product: CASSEFAGGGEKLFF.

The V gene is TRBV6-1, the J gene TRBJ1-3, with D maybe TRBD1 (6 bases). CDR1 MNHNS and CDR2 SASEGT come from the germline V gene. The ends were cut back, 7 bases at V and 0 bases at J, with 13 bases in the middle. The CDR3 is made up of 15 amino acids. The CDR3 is CASTNTGNSGNTIYF. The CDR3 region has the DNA TGTGCCAGCACTAATACAGGGAACTCTGGAAACACCATATATTTT.

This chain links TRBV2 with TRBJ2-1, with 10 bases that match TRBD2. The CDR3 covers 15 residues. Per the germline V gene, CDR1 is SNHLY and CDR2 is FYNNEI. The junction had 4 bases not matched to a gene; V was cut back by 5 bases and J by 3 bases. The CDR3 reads CASSTGTSVYNEQFF. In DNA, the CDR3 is TGTGCCAGCAGTACCGGGACTAGCGTCTACAATGAGCAGTTCTTC.

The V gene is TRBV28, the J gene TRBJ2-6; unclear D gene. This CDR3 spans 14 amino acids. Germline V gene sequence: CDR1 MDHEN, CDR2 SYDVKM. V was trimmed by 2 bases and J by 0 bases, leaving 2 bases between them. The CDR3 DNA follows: TGTGCCAGCAGTTTAGTCTCTGGGGCCAACGTCCTGACTTTC. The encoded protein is CASSLVSGANVLTF.

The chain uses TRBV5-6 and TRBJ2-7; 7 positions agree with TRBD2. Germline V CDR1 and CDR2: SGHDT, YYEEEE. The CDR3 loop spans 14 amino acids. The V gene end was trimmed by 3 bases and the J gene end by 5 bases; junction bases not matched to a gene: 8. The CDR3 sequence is CASSSGLVINEQYF. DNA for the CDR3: TGTGCCAGCAGCTCTGGACTAGTAATCAACGAGCAGTACTTC.

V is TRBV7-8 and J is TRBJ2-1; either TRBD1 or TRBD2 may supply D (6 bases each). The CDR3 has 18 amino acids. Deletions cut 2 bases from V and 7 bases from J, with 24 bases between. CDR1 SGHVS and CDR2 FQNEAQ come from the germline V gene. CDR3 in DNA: TGTGCCAGCAGCTTATTAGGGGCGGGACAAGTGTGGGTTAATGAGCAGTTCTTC. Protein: CASSLLGAGQVWVNEQFF.

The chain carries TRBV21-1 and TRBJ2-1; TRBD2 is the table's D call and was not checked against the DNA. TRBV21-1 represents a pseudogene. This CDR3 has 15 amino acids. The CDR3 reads CASSTGAGVDNEQFF. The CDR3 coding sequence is TGTGCCAGCAGCACGGGGGCGGGAGTGGACAATGAGCAGTTCTTC.

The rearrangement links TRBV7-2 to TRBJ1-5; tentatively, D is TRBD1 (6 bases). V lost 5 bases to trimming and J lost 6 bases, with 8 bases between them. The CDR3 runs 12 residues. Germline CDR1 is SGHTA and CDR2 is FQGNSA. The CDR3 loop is CASSRQAQPQHF. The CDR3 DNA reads TGTGCCAGCAGCCGACAGGCTCAGCCCCAGCATTTT. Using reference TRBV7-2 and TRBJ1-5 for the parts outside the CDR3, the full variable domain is GAGVSQSPSNKVTEKGKDVELRCDPISGHTALYWYRQSLGQGLEFLIYFQGNSAPDKSGLPSDRFSAERTGGSVSTLTIQRTQQEDSAVYLCASSRQAQPQHFGDGTRLSIL.

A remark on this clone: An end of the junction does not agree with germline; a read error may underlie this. The CDR3 coding sequence is TGTGCTAGCAGCTTAGCCTGGGACAGGGGGAATGAGCAGTTCTTC. It encodes CASSLAWDRGNEQFF. The chain couples TRBV7-7 to TRBJ2-1, with 11 bases that match TRBD1. Germline CDR1 SSHAT, CDR2 FNYEAQ (reference sequence). CDR3 size: 15 residues.